This TCR beta chain stems from a study of the immune and genomic landscape of osteosarcoma. Clones were sequenced by immunoSEQ multiplex PCR, and TCRdb holds only the in-frame ones, with some missing. The sample consists of more than 500 clones, under 85% of them appearing once. Primary, local recurrence and metastasis osteosarcoma tumors were taken after treatment from poor-prognosis patients. Germline V lookup: CDR1 LGHNA, CDR2 YSLEER. CDR3 size: 14 residues. V gave up 0 bases and J gave up 9 bases, with 12 bases separating them. This chain links TRBV4-3 with TRBJ2-1; no definite D call. The receptor comes from a human donor with osteosarcoma. Specimen: osteosarcoma tumor tissue from the lung. The CDR3 sequence is CASSQESHSIEQFF. In nucleotides, the CDR3 is TGCGCCAGCAGCCAAGAATCCCATAGTATTGAGCAGTTCTTC.